The 32 T cell receptor beta chains given below trace back to one sample, sequenced in a study of blood T cells in healthy people across ages (dated by TCRdb to about 2015). The library was prepared using 5' RACE. The sample was run on an Illumina HiSeq 2500. A second roughly 7 to 12 cycle PCR used a sample-barcoded 5' primer and a J-beta primer mix. Using fastp trimming at Q25 and MiXCR clonotype assembly, TCRdb reanalyzed the public sequencing data and kept in-frame beta chains. One record per CDR3 amino acid sequence lists the most common genes and DNA. This sample is represented by some 850,000 distinct CDR3 sequences; roughly 24% of them were singletons. The ten top clones hold about 2.9% of the sample. This same sample was also part of a study on T cells of mothers and their children.

The sample comprised blood. Receptors originate from a boy younger than 18 in good health.

This clonotype was observed a few times. The chain couples TRBV6-6 to TRBJ2-5, with 9 positions matching TRBD1. The CDR3 covers 16 residues. Germline CDR1 reads MNHNY; CDR2 reads SVGAGI (reference sequence). V dropped 1 base and J dropped 4; count of bases not matched to a gene: 7. CDR3 in DNA: TGTGCCAGCAGTTACTTCCGGGACAGGGCGGGAGAGACCCAGTACTTC. Translating gives CASSYFRDRAGETQYF.

Only a few counts were recorded for this clonotype. The chain joins TRBV9 to TRBJ1-1; no clear D. The CDR3 totals 16 residues. The germline CDR1 and CDR2 sequences are SGDLS and YYNGEE. Trimming took 4 bases from V and 1 from J, leaving 17 bases between them. CDR3 in DNA: TGTGCCAGCAGCCATCCGGCCGGTGGATGGAACACTGAAGCTTTCTTT. The encoded protein is CASSHPAGGWNTEAFF.

The CDR3 DNA reads as TGCGCCAGCAGGTCCGGGACCGGAGAGACCCAGTACTTC. Amino acid sequence: CASRSGTGETQYF. The gene calls are TRBV5-1 and TRBJ2-5; D tentatively fits TRBD1 or TRBD2 (5 bases each). Trimming took 5 bases from V and 4 from J, leaving 12 bases between them. Germline V gives CDR1 SGHRS, CDR2 YFSETQ. The CDR3 sequence is 13 residues long. The variable domain in full, with the rest retrieved from reference TRBV5-1 and TRBJ2-5, is KAGVTQTPRYLIKTRGQQVTLSCSPISGHRSVSWYQQTPGQGLQFLFEYFSETQRNKGNFPGRFSGRQFSNSRSEMNVSTLELGDSALYLCASRSGTGETQYFGPGTRLLVL.

V and J are TRBV12-3 or TRBV12-4 and TRBJ2-5; 11 nucleotides align to TRBD1. This CDR3 has 15 residues. V lost 1 base and J lost 4; bases outside the gene matches: 2. The CDR3: CASSLGDRGGETQYF. The CDR3 DNA follows: TGTGCCAGCAGTTTAGGGGACAGGGGGGGAGAGACCCAGTACTTC.

This clonotype turned up a few times. This rearrangement joins TRBV12-3 or TRBV12-4 to TRBJ2-2; the D call may be TRBD1 or TRBD2 (5 bases each). V was trimmed by 6 bases and J by 1 base, leaving 18 bases between them. The CDR3 has 17 residues. CDR3 in amino acids: CASRPIKGTGNTGELFF. The CDR3 region has the DNA TGTGCCAGCAGGCCGATAAAGGGGACGGGGAACACCGGGGAGCTGTTTTTT.

V and J are TRBV29-1 and TRBJ2-3; the D call may be TRBD1 or TRBD2 (5 bases each). This CDR3 spans 12 amino acids. Germline V lookup: CDR1 SQVTM, CDR2 ANQGSEA. Trimming took off 1 base at V and 4 bases at J, with 6 bases between the two ends. Written as DNA, the CDR3 is TGCAGCGTTGAAGTGGGGGCAGATACGCAGTATTTT. Amino acids: CSVEVGADTQYF.

The J gene is TRBJ2-4, the V gene TRBV12-3 or TRBV12-4; no clear D gene. This CDR3 has 13 residues. The germline V and J ends were trimmed by 6 bases and 6 bases, with 12 bases remaining between them. CDR3 loop: CASSSTGINIQYF. The CDR3 bases are TGTGCCAGCAGCTCCACGGGTATAAACATTCAGTACTTC.

A single count supports this clonotype. The CDR3 DNA reads as TGTGCCATCAGTGAGTCGAAGTTTCCGGGAAACAATGAGCAGTTCTTC. It yields the protein CAISESKFPGNNEQFF. The chain joins TRBV10-3 to TRBJ2-1; D possibly corresponds to TRBD2 (5 bases). This CDR3 is built from 16 residues. Germline CDR1 is ENHRY and CDR2 is SYGVKD. V lost 0 bases and J lost 5, with 14 bases in between.

This clonotype has more than one count but fewer than ten. The rearrangement uses TRBV6-6 and TRBJ2-5, with D hard to call. The tail of the sequence fits TRBJ2-7 better, so the J call may be wrong. CDR1 is MNHNY and CDR2 is SVGAGI in the germline V gene (reference sequence). The CDR3 runs to 12 residues. CDR3 loop: CASKAGPVEQYF. The CDR3 nucleotides are TGTGCCAGCAAGGCCGGTCCGGTCGAGCAGTACTTC.

V gene TRBV28 combines with J gene TRBJ2-7, with a weak D call TRBD1 (5 bases). V was trimmed by 5 bases and J by 6 bases, leaving 14 bases between them. Looked up from germline, CDR1 is MDHEN and CDR2 is SYDVKM. This CDR3 has 13 amino acids. CDR3 region: CASSQLQASEQYF. The CDR3 nucleotides read TGTGCCAGCAGTCAACTACAGGCGAGCGAGCAGTACTTC.

This clonotype has just a few counts. The genes are TRBV7-2 and TRBJ2-5, with 8 bases lining up with TRBD2. With V trimmed by 5 bases and J by 5 bases, 10 bases remained unmatched. This CDR3 comprises 15 residues. Looked up from germline, CDR1 is SGHTA and CDR2 is FQGNSA. The CDR3 region has the DNA TGTGCCAGCAGCCACCAACGGGGGGGTTGGGAGACCCAGTACTTC. Translation gives CASSHQRGGWETQYF.

This chain connects TRBV4-2 to TRBJ1-2; a possible D gene is TRBD1 (5 bases). Germline CDR1 reads LGHNA; CDR2 reads YNFKEQ. This CDR3 contains 16 residues. Trimming removed 0 bases at V and 0 bases at J, with 11 bases between. The CDR3 spells CASSQDGSGTNYGYTF. In DNA, the CDR3 is TGTGCCAGCAGCCAAGATGGGTCAGGGACTAACTATGGCTACACCTTC.

V usage is TRBV10-2 and J usage is TRBJ1-2; D perhaps matches TRBD1 (6 bases). Germline assignment: CDR1 WSHSY and CDR2 SAAADI. Between the trimmed V and J ends, which lost 6 bases and 4 bases, there was a span of 18 bases. The CDR3 runs to 15 residues. CDR3 residues: CASSPTGGDSYGYTF. Here the CDR3 DNA reads TGCGCCAGCAGCCCGACAGGAGGGGATAGCTATGGCTACACCTTC.

This clonotype was detected ten times or more. This chain uses TRBV28 with TRBJ2-5; D not resolved. Deletions cut 6 bases from V and 7 bases from J, with 15 bases between. The CDR3 extends over 13 amino acids. CDR1 is MDHEN and CDR2 is SYDVKM in the germline V gene. CDR3 region: CASSHPVGGTQYF. DNA for the CDR3: TGTGCCAGCAGCCACCCGGTTGGTGGGACCCAGTACTTC.

This clonotype was found a few times. The CDR3 nucleotides are TGCAGTGCTAGAGATTCGGGACACCCAGTAGAGACCCAGTACTTC. Amino acid sequence: CSARDSGHPVETQYF. The chain has TRBV20-1 and TRBJ2-5; TRBD1 might be the D (6 bases). The length of the CDR3 is 15 residues. V was pared by 0 bases and J by 4 bases, with 15 bases between. Germline values: CDR1 DFQATT, CDR2 SNEGSKA (reference sequence).

The chain is built from TRBV2 and TRBJ1-4; the D gene is possibly TRBD1 (5 bases). CDR3 length: 15 residues. Trimming stripped 3 bases from V and 6 bases from J, with 14 bases between. Germline-derived CDR1 and CDR2 are SNHLY and FYNNEI. CDR3 bases: TGTGCCAGCAGTGATCAGACGGGGGAAGATGAAAAACTGTTTTTT. Residues: CASSDQTGEDEKLFF.

This clonotype was seen a handful of times. The chain couples TRBV12-3 or TRBV12-4 to TRBJ2-2; D remains unclear. With 3 bases removed from V and 0 bases from J, the gap between germline ends came to 5 bases. The CDR3 spans 14 residues. DNA of the CDR3: TGTGCCAGCAGTTTCTATGCGAACACCGGGGAGCTGTTTTTT. Amino acids: CASSFYANTGELFF.

This clonotype was found a few times. The V and J genes are TRBV4-2 and TRBJ2-6, with 8 positions matching TRBD1. The ends lost 1 base at V and 2 bases at J; junction bases unmatched: 1. The CDR3 has 16 residues. CDR1 LGHNA and CDR2 YNFKEQ come from the germline V gene. This CDR3 reads CASSQADRAGANVLTF. The CDR3 DNA reads as TGTGCCAGCAGCCAAGCGGACAGGGCTGGGGCCAACGTCCTGACTTTC.

This clonotype has more than one count but fewer than ten. The genes are TRBV27 and TRBJ2-3; D is unresolved. The V end was cut by 5 bases, the J end by 4 bases, with 10 bases between. Germline-derived CDR1 and CDR2 are MNHEY and SMNVEV (reference sequence). The CDR3 contains 13 residues. The chain's CDR3 is CASSRPFPDTQYF. Written as DNA, the CDR3 is TGTGCCAGCAGTCGCCCCTTCCCAGATACGCAGTATTTT.

This clonotype occurred a few times. The chain employs TRBV2 and TRBJ2-5; D is possibly TRBD2 (6 bases). Germline lookup yields CDR1 SNHLY and CDR2 FYNNEI. This CDR3 is built from 12 residues. V was cut by 4 bases and J by 11 bases, with 14 bases left in between. CDR3 region: CASSGRGKEQYF. The CDR3 DNA reads as TGTGCCAGCAGTGGTCGCGGGAAGGAGCAGTACTTC. The full variable domain, completed using reference TRBV2 and TRBJ2-5, is EPEVTQTPSHQVTQMGQEVILRCVPISNHLYFYWYRQILGQKVEFLVSFYNNEISEKSEIFDDQFSVERPDGSNFTLKIRSTKLEDSAMYFCASSGRGKEQYFGPGTRLLVL.

This clonotype was detected many times. The gene calls are TRBV27 and TRBJ1-4; weak D call: TRBD1 (5 bases). The CDR3 length is 14 residues. Trimming shortened V by 8 bases and J by 0 bases, and 10 bases separated the two germline ends. Germline CDR1 and CDR2: MNHEY and SMNVEV (reference sequence). For the CDR3, the DNA is TGTGCCAGCGGGGGAGTTGCAACTAATGAAAAACTGTTTTTT. Its protein is CASGGVATNEKLFF.

This clonotype was picked up a small number of times. The CDR3 nucleotides are TGTGCCAGCAGTTTAAGGACCGCTAGCAATCAGCCCCAGCATTTT. It yields the protein CASSLRTASNQPQHF. The J gene is TRBJ1-5, the V gene TRBV12-3 or TRBV12-4, with no clear D. Between the trimmed V and J ends, which lost 2 bases and 0 bases, there was a span of 8 bases. CDR3 length: 15 residues.

The chain employs TRBV20-1 and TRBJ1-2; D not certain. Germline V CDR1 and CDR2: DFQATT, SNEGSKA (reference sequence). With 1 base removed from V and 8 bases from J, the gap between germline ends came to 11 bases. The CDR3 sequence is 12 residues long. The DNA of the CDR3 is TGCAGTGCTAGAGGGGCCGGGAACGGCTACACCTTC. Protein product: CSARGAGNGYTF.

There are a few counts of this clonotype. This chain uses TRBV7-3 with TRBJ2-3; D remains ambiguous. Trimming took 4 bases from V and 0 from J, leaving 5 bases between them. The CDR3 length is 13 residues. Germline values: CDR1 SGHTA, CDR2 FQGTGA. The CDR3 sequence: CASSYLSTDTQYF. Here the CDR3 DNA reads TGTGCCAGCAGCTATTTAAGCACAGATACGCAGTATTTT.

This clonotype was found a few times. The chain links TRBV7-3 to TRBJ2-1; 7 nucleotides align to TRBD1. The assigned J gene may be wrong: the sequence end matches TRBJ2-5 better. Germline-derived CDR1 and CDR2 are SGHTA and FQGTGA. The CDR3 spans 15 residues. CDR3 nucleotides: TGTGCCAGCAGCCTCACAGGGGTCCTGGGGGAGACCCAGTACTTC. It specifies CASSLTGVLGETQYF.

This clonotype was observed a handful of times. The chain employs TRBV28 and TRBJ2-5; 15 bases line up with TRBD2. Judging by the DNA end, TRBJ2-1 fits better; the J call may be wrong. CDR1 and CDR2 from the germline V gene are MDHEN and SYDVKM. The CDR3 length is 15 residues. This CDR3 reads CASSWTSGGADEQFF. The CDR3 coding sequence is TGTGCCAGCAGTTGGACTAGCGGGGGGGCCGATGAGCAGTTCTTC.

This clonotype occurred a few times. The gene calls are TRBV7-2 and TRBJ2-5, with a possible D match to TRBD1 (7 bases). Trimming cost V 2 bases and J 5 bases, with 18 bases left between them. The V gene's germline CDR1 is SGHTA and CDR2 FQGNSA. CDR3 size: 16 residues. CDR3 amino acids: CASSLNFRGVWETQYF. The CDR3 DNA sequence: TGTGCCAGCAGCTTAAATTTCAGGGGGGTCTGGGAGACCCAGTACTTC.

Notes on this clonotype: A much more abundant neighbour one base away suggests this may be a read error. The genes are TRBV9 and TRBJ2-2; D remains unclear. The germline V and J ends were trimmed by 0 bases and 3 bases, with 3 bases remaining between them. Germline CDR1 SGDLS, CDR2 YYNGEE. The CDR3 sequence is 13 residues long. The CDR3 is CASSVVDTGELFF. The CDR3 DNA follows: TGTGCCAGCAGCGTAGTCGACACCGGGGAGCTGTTTTTT.

The chain employs TRBV29-1 and TRBJ1-4; a weak D match, TRBD1 (6 bases). V dropped 3 bases and J dropped 10 bases, with 18 bases sitting between them. This CDR3 has 14 amino acids. Germline V CDR1 and CDR2: SQVTM, ANQGSEA. The CDR3 coding sequence is TGCAGCGTTGAGAAGGGGCAGGGGACTGGAAAACTGTTTTTT. Amino acid sequence: CSVEKGQGTGKLFF.

V usage is TRBV7-6 and J usage is TRBJ2-7; TRBD2 matches at 12 bases. V lost 3 bases and J lost 6; bases outside the gene matches: 3. The CDR3 covers 14 residues. CDR1 is SGHVS and CDR2 is FNYEAQ in the germline V gene. CDR3 sequence reads: CASSFRTSGAEQYF. CDR3 sequence (DNA): TGTGCCAGCAGCTTTAGGACTAGCGGGGCCGAGCAGTACTTC.

The chain recombines TRBV12-3 or TRBV12-4 with TRBJ2-2; 8 positions agree with TRBD1. The length of the CDR3 is 15 residues. The V segment lost 4 bases and the J segment 4 bases; nucleotides outside the gene matches: 5. CDR3 sequence: CASSSRGLGTGELFF. CDR3 DNA sequence: TGTGCCAGCAGTTCCAGGGGGCTAGGCACCGGGGAGCTGTTTTTT.

The rearrangement uses TRBV7-9 and TRBJ2-5; unclear D gene. V was cut by 1 base and J by 5 bases, with 14 bases left in between. This CDR3 is built from 15 residues. The germline gives CDR1 SEHNR, CDR2 FQNEAQ (reference sequence). In DNA, the CDR3 is TGTGCCAGCAGCTTAGGGCGGCAGGAACCGGAGACCCAGTACTTC. This encodes CASSLGRQEPETQYF.